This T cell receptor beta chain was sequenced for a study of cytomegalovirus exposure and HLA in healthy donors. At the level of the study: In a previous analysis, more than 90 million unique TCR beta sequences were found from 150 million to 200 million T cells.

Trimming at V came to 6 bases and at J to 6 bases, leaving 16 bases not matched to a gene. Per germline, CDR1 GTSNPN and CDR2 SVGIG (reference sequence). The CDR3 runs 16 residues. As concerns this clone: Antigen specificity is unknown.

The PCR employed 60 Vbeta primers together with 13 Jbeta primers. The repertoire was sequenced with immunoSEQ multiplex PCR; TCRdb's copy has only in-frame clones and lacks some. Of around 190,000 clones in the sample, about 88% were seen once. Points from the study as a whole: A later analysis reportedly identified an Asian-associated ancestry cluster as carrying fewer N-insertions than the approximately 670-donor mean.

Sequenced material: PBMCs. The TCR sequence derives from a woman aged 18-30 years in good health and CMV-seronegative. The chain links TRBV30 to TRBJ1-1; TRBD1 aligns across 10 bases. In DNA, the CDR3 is TGTGCCTGCCCACACCGGGGGACAGGGGATCGCGCTGAAGCTTTCTTT. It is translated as CACPHRGTGDRAEAFF. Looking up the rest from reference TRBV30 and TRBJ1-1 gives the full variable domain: SQTIHQWPATLVQPVGSPLSLECTVEGTSNPNLYWYRQAAGRGLQLLFYSVGIGQISSEVPQNLSASRPQDRQFILSSKKLLLSDSGFYLCACPHRGTGDRAEAFFGQGTRLTVV.